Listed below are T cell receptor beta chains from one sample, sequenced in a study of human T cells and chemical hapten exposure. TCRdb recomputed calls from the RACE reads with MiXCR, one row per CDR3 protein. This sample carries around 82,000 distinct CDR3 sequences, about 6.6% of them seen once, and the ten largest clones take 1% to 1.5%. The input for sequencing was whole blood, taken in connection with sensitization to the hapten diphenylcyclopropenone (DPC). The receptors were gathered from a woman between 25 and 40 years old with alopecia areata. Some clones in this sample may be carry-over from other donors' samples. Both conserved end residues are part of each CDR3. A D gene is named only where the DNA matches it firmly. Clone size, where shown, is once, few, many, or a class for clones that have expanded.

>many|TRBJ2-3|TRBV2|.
TGTGCCACCACCCGGGACTTTCTAATCGCAGATACGCAGTATTTT
CATTRDFLIADTQYF
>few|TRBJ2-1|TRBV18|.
TGTGCCAGCTCACTGTTAGCGGACAATGAGCAGTTCTTC
CASSLLADNEQFF
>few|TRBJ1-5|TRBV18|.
TGTGCCAGCTCACAAAACAGGGATTATCAGCCCCAGCATTTT
CASSQNRDYQPQHF
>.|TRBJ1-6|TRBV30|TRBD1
TGTGCCGGAAACCCCGGGACAGGGCCAAATTCACCCCTCCACTTT
CAGNPGTGPNSPLHF
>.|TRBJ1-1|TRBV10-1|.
TGCGCCAGCAGTGGAGATTTGAACACTGAAGCTTTCTTT
CASSGDLNTEAFF
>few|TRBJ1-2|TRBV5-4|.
TGTGCCAGCAGATACAGTGGAAACTATGGCTACACCTTC
CASRYSGNYGYTF
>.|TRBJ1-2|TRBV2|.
TGTGCCAGCAGTGAAATGGGGGGCGACACCTTC
CASSEMGGDTF
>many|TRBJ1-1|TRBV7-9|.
TGTGCCAGCAGCTTGATCCGAAACACTGAAGCTTTCTTT
CASSLIRNTEAFF
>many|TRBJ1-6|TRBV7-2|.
TGTGCCAGCAGCTTAGATCCGGGAGGGTGGTCCCTCCACTTT
CASSLDPGGWSLHF
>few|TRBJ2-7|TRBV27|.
TGTGCCAGCAGTCTACACCGACACGGGAGCTACGAGCAGTACTTC
CASSLHRHGSYEQYF
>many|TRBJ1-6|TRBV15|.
TGTGCCACCAGCAGAGAAGGAGCCCGGAATTCACCCCTCCACTTT
CATSREGARNSPLHF
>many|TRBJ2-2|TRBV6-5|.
TGTGCCAGCAGGGGATCGAACACCGGGGAGCTGTTTTTT
CASRGSNTGELFF
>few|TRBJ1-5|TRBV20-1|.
TGCAGTGCTAGGGGGGGTCAAAGCAATCAGCCCCAGCATTTT
CSARGGQSNQPQHF
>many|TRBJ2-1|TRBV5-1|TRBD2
TGCGCCAGCAGCCTGGCTGGCGGGGGGGCCTATGAGCAGTTCTTC
CASSLAGGGAYEQFF
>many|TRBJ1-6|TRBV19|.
TGTGCCAGTAGTTCGGGGGGCTCCTATAATTCACCCCTCCACTTT
CASSSGGSYNSPLHF
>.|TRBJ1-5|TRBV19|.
TGTGCCAGTAGTATAGTGGTCACAGGCAATCAGCCCCAGCATTTT
CASSIVVTGNQPQHF
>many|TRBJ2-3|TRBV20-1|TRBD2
TGCAGTGCTAAAAGACTAGCGGGGGGTCCCAAGCTCCTCACAGATACGCAGTATTTT
CSAKRLAGGPKLLTDTQYF
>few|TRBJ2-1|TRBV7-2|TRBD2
TGTGCCAGCAGCCCTAGACTAGCGGGGAAAGTAGGTGAGCAGTTCTTC
CASSPRLAGKVGEQFF
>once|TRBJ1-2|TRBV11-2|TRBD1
TGTGCCAGCAGCGCTGGGACAGGGGTCACGGCAGACTATGGCTACAACTTC
CASSAGTGVTADYGYNF
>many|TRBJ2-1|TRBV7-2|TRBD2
TGTGCCAGCAGCTTAATCGGGGGGAGAGGGAGTGAGCAGTTCTTC
CASSLIGGRGSEQFF
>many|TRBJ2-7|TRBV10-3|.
TGTGCCATCAGTGCGACAGCCTCCTACGAGCAGTACTTC
CAISATASYEQYF
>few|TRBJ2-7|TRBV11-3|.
TGTGCCAGCAGCTTATTCGGGTCGGCTATCTCCTACGAGCAGTACTTC
CASSLFGSAISYEQYF
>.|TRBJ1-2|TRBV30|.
TGTGCCTGGAGTGTCGAGGCAGGGGTTTCGAATGGCTACACCTTC
CAWSVEAGVSNGYTF
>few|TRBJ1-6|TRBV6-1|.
TGTGCCAGCAGTGAATGGTCGGCAGGGACTTCACCCCTCCACTTT
CASSEWSAGTSPLHF
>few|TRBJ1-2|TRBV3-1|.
TGTGCCAGCAGCCAAGATCGGATCAGGCCCTTGGATGGCTACACCTTC
CASSQDRIRPLDGYTF
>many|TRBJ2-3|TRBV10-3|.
TGTGCCATCAGCCTGAGGGGGGGCACAGATACGCAGTATTTT
CAISLRGGTDTQYF
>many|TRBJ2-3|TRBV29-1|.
TGCAGCGTTGGCCCCACTAGCACAGATACGCAGTATTTT
CSVGPTSTDTQYF
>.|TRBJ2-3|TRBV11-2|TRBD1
TGTGCCAGCAGCTCGACCCGGACAGGAATAGGCACAGATACGCAGTATTTT
CASSSTRTGIGTDTQYF
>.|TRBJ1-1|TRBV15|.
TGTGCCACCAGCAGAGCCCCTATTCTAGGCGCTGAAGCTTTCTTT
CATSRAPILGAEAFF
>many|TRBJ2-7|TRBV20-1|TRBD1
TGCAGTGCTACCAAGACAGGGGGAGAACCATACGAGCAGTACTTC
CSATKTGGEPYEQYF
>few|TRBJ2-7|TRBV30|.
TGTGCCTGGACCACCGGAGGGGGAGCGGTGCAGTACTTC
CAWTTGGGAVQYF
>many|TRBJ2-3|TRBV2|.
TGTGCCAGCAGTGAAAGTGGAGATACGCAGTATTTT
CASSESGDTQYF
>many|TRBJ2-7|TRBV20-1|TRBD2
TGCAGTGCTTCACCCCGAGCTAGCGGAATATTTTACGAGCAGTACTTC
CSASPRASGIFYEQYF
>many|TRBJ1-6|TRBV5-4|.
TGTGCCAGCAGCCCCCGCGAGAGCTCCTATAATTCACCCCTCCACTTT
CASSPRESSYNSPLHF
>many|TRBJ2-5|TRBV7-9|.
TGTGCCAGCAGCTTCACGGGACGGATGTACCAAGAGACCCAGTACTTC
CASSFTGRMYQETQYF
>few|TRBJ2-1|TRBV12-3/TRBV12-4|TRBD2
TGTGCCAGCAGTTTCGGCAGGCGGGGGTTCAGGCAGTTCTTC
CASSFGRRGFRQFF
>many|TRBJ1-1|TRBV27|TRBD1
TGTGCCAATACGGACAGGGACACTGAAGCTTTCTTT
CANTDRDTEAFF
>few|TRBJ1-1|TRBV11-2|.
TGTGCCAGCAGCGCAGGTGGTTGGGAAGCTTTCTTT
CASSAGGWEAFF
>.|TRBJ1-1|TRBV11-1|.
TGTGCCAGCAGCTTAGGGGCGGTGGACAGGAACACTGAAGCTTTCTTT
CASSLGAVDRNTEAFF
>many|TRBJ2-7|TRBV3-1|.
TGTGCCAGCAGCCAATCTGGGACAGCGGGGTACGAGCAGTACTTC
CASSQSGTAGYEQYF
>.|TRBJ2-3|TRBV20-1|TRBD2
TGCAGTGCTAACCCCCAACTAGCGGGGGTCACAGATACGCAGTATTTT
CSANPQLAGVTDTQYF
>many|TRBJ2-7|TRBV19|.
TGTGCCAGTACCAAGGGGACGGGCTCCTACGAGCAGTACTTC
CASTKGTGSYEQYF
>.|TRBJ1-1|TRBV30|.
TGTGCCTGGAGTTTCGGAGACAGCGCTCAAGCTTTCTTT
CAWSFGDSAQAFF
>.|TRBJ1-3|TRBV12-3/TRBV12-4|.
TGTGCCAGCAGTAGGACTGTGTCTGGAAACACCATATATTTT
CASSRTVSGNTIYF
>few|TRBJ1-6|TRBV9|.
TGTGCCAGCAGCGCAGGGAGCTCCTATAATTCACCCCTCCACTTT
CASSAGSSYNSPLHF
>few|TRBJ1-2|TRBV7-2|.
TGTGCCAGCAGCTTAGGGATAAGGAGTGTCAACAACTATGGCTACACCTTC
CASSLGIRSVNNYGYTF
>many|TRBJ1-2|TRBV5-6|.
TGTGCCAGCAGCACATTAGGGGGTTTGGGCTACACCTTC
CASSTLGGLGYTF
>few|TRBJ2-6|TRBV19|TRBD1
TGTGCCAGTAGTTGGGACAGGAAGTTCAGCGTCCTGACTTTC
CASSWDRKFSVLTF
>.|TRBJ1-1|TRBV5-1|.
TGCGCCAGCAGCTTTTACCAGGATGAAGCTTTCTTT
CASSFYQDEAFF
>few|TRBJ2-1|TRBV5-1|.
TGCGCCAGCAGCTTACAGGGAGACTCCTACAATGAGCAGTTCTTC
CASSLQGDSYNEQFF
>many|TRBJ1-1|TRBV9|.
TGTGCCAGCAGCGTAGAAAGGGGCACTGAAGCTTTCTTT
CASSVERGTEAFF
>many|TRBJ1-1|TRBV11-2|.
TGTGCCAGCAGCTTAGAGGGGGCGAAAACGGCGAACACTGAAGCTTTCTTT
CASSLEGAKTANTEAFF
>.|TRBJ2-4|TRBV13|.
TGTGCCAGCAGCTTTGGAGAGGGGGTTAGAAAAAACATTCAGTACTTC
CASSFGEGVRKNIQYF
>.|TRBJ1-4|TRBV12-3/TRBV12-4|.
TGTGCCAGCACTCCGGACAGCCCGAATGAAAAACTGTTTTTT
CASTPDSPNEKLFF
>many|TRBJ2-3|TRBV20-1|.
TGCAGTGCCCCCCGGGGTGCTAGCACAGATACGCAGTATTTT
CSAPRGASTDTQYF